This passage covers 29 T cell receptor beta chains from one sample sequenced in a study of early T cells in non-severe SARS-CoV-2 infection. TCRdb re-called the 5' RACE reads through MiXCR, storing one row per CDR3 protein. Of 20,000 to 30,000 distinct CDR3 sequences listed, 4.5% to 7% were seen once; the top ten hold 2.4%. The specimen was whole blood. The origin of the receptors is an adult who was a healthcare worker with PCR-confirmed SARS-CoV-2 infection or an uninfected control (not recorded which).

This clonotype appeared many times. CDR3 DNA: TGTGCCAGCAGGGACAGGACCCTAGCCAAAAACATTCAGTACTTC. Translating it yields CASRDRTLAKNIQYF. V is TRBV7-2 and J is TRBJ2-4; 7 nucleotides align to TRBD1. Germline loops: CDR1 SGHTA, CDR2 FQGNSA. This CDR3 has 15 residues. The V gene end was trimmed by 6 bases and the J gene end by 0 bases; junction bases not matched to a gene: 5.

The CDR3 loop reads CASSPPSHNYGYTF. The CDR3 coding sequence is TGTGCCAGCTCACCACCTTCTCATAACTATGGCTACACCTTC. The chain combines TRBV18 with TRBJ1-2; D remains unclear. Germline V gene data show CDR1 as KGHSH and CDR2 as LQKENI. Trimming removed 0 bases at V and 1 base at J, with 6 bases between. CDR3 length: 14 amino acids.

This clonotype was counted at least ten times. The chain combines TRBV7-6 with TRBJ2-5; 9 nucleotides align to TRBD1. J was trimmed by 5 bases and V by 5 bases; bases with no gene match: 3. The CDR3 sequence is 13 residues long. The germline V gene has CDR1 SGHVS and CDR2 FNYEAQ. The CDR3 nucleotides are TGTGCCAGCAGCCCCGGACAGGGGGAGACCCAGTACTTC. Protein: CASSPGQGETQYF.

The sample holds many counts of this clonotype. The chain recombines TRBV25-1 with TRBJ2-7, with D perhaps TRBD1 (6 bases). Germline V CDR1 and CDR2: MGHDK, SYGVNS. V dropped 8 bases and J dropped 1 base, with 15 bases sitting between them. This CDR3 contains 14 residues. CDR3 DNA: TGTGCCAGCCAAGGGGGAAAAGGATCCTACGAGCAGTACTTC. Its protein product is CASQGGKGSYEQYF.

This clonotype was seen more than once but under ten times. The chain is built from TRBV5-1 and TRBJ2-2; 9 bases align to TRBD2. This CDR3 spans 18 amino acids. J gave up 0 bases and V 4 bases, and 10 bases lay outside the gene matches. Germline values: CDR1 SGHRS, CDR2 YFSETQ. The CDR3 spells CASSPYSGLATNTGELFF. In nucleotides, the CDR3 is TGCGCCAGCAGCCCCTACTCAGGACTAGCGACGAACACCGGGGAGCTGTTTTTT. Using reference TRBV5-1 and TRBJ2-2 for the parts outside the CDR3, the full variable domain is KAGVTQTPRYLIKTRGQQVTLSCSPISGHRSVSWYQQTPGQGLQFLFEYFSETQRNKGNFPGRFSGRQFSNSRSEMNVSTLELGDSALYLCASSPYSGLATNTGELFFGEGSRLTVL.

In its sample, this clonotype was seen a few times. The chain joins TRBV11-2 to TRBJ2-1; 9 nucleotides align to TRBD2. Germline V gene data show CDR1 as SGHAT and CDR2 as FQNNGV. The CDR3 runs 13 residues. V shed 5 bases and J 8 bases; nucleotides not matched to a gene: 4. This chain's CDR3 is CASSPRLADEQFF. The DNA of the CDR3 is TGTGCCAGCAGCCCCCGACTAGCGGATGAGCAGTTCTTC.

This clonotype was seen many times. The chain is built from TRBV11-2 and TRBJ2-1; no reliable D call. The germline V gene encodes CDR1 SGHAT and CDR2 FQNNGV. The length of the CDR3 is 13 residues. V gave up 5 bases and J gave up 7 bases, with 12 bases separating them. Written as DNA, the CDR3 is TGTGCCAGCAGCCCATACAATTGGAATGAGCAGTTCTTC. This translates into CASSPYNWNEQFF.

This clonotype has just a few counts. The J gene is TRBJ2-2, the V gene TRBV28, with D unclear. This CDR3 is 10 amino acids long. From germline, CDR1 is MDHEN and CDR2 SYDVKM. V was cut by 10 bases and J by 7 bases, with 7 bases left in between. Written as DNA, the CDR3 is TGTGCCACCCTATACGGGGAGCTGTTTTTT. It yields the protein CATLYGELFF. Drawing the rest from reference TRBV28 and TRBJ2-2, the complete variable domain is DVKVTQSSRYLVKRTGEKVFLECVQDMDHENMFWYRQDPGLGLRLIYFSYDVKMKEKGDIPEGYSVSREKKERFSLILESASTNQTSMYLCATLYGELFFGEGSRLTVL.

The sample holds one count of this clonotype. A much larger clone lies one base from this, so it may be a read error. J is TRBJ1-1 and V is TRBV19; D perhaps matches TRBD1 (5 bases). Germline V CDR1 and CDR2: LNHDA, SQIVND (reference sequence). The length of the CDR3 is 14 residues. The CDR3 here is CASSILTVNTEVYF. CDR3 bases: TGTGCCAGTAGTATACTGACAGTGAACACTGAAGTTTACTTT.

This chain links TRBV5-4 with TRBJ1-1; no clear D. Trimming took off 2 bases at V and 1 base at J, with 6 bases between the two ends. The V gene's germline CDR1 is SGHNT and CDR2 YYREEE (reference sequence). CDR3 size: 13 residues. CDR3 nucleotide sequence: TGTGCCAGCAGCTTAGGGTCGAACACTGAAGCTTTCTTT. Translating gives CASSLGSNTEAFF.

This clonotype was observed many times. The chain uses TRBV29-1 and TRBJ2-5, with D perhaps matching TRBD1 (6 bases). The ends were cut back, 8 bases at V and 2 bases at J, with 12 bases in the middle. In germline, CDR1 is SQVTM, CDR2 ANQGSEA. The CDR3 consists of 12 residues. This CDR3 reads CSLSTGQETQYF. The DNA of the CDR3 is TGCAGCTTATCGACAGGACAAGAGACCCAGTACTTC.

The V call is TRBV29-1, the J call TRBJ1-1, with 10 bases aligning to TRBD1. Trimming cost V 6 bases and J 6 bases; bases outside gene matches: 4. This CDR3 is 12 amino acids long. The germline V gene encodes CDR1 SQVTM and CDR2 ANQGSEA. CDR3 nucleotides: TGCAGCGTGGCGGGACAGGGGTCTGAAGCTTTCTTT. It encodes CSVAGQGSEAFF. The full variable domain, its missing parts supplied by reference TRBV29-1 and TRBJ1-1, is SAVISQKPSRDICQRGTSLTIQCQVDSQVTMMFWYRQQPGQSLTLIATANQGSEATYESGFVIDKFPISRPNLTFSTLTVSNMSPEDSSIYLCSVAGQGSEAFFGQGTRLTVV.

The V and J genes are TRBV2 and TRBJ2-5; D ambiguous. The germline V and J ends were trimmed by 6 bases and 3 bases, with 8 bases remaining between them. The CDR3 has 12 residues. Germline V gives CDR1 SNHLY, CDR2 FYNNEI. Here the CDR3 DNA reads TGTGCCAGCAGGCGACTCAAAGAGACCCAGTACTTC. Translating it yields CASRRLKETQYF.

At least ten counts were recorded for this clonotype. The CDR3 spells CASSPERYSNQPQHF. The DNA for the CDR3 is TGTGCCAGCAGCCCTGAGAGGTATAGCAATCAGCCCCAGCATTTT. The V call is TRBV7-8, the J call TRBJ1-5; the D is unclear. Germline V gene sequence: CDR1 SGHVS, CDR2 FQNEAQ. Trimming left V 5 bases short and J 0 bases short, with 11 bases between. CDR3 length equals 15 residues.

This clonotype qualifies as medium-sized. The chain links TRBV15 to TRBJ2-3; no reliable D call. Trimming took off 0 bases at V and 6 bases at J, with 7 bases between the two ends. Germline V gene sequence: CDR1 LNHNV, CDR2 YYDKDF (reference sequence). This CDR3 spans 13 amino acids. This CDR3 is CATSRDARDTQYF. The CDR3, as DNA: TGTGCCACCAGCAGAGATGCACGCGATACGCAGTATTTT.

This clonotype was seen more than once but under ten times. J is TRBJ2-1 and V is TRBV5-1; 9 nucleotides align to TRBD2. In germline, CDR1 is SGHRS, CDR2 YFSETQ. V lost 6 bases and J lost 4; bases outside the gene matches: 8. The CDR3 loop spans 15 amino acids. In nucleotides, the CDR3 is TGCGCCAGCACTTCAAGCGGGGGGCCTTACAATGAGCAGTTCTTC. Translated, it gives CASTSSGGPYNEQFF.

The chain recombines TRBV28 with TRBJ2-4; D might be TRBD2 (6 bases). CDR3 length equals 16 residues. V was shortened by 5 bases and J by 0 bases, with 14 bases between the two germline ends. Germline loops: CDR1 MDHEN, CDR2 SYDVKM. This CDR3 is CASSASAYLAKNIQYF. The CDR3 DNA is TGTGCCAGCAGTGCTAGCGCCTACCTAGCCAAAAACATTCAGTACTTC.

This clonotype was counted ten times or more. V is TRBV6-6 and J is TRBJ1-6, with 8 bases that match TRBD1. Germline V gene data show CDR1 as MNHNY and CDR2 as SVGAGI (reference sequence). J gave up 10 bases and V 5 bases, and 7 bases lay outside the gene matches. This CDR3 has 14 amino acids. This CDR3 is CASSRGQGDSPLHF. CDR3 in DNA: TGTGCCAGCAGTCGAGGACAGGGAGACTCACCCCTCCACTTT.

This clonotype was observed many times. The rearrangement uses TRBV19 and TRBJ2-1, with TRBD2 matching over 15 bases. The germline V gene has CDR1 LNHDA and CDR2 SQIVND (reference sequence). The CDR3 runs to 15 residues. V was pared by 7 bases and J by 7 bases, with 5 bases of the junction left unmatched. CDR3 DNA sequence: TGTGCCAGTATGTACGGGACTAGCGGGGGGAATGAGCAGTTCTTC. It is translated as CASMYGTSGGNEQFF.

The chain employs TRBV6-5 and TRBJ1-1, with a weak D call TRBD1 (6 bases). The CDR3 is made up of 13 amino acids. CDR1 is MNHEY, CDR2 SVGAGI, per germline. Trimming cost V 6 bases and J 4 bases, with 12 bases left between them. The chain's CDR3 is CASSPDSGTEAFF. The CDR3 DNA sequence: TGTGCCAGCAGCCCGGACAGCGGCACTGAAGCTTTCTTT.

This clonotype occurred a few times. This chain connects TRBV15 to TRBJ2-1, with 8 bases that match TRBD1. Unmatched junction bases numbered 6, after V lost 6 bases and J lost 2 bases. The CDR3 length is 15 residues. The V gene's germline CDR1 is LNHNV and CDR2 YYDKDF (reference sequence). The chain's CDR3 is CATRDTGGAYNEQFF. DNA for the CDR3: TGTGCCACCAGAGATACAGGGGGAGCCTACAATGAGCAGTTCTTC.

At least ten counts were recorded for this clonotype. The CDR3 sequence is CASSFDVGDEQFF. As DNA, the CDR3 is TGTGCCAGCAGCTTTGATGTCGGGGATGAGCAGTTCTTC. The chain couples TRBV5-4 to TRBJ2-1; D is possibly TRBD2 (5 bases). In germline, CDR1 is SGHNT, CDR2 YYREEE (reference sequence). Trimming stripped 2 bases from V and 8 bases from J, with 11 bases between. This CDR3 has 13 residues. Complete variable domain (other parts from reference TRBV5-4 and TRBJ2-1): ETGVTQSPTHLIKTRGQQVTLRCSSQSGHNTVSWYQQALGQGPQFIFQYYREEENGRGNFPPRFSGLQFPNYSSELNVNALELDDSALYLCASSFDVGDEQFFGPGTRLTVL.

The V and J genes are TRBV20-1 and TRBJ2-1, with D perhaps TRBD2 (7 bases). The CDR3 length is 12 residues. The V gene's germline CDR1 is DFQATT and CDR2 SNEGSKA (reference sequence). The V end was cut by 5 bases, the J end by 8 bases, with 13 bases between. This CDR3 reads CSAGRGKDEQFF. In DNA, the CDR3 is TGCAGTGCTGGGAGGGGGAAGGATGAGCAGTTCTTC.

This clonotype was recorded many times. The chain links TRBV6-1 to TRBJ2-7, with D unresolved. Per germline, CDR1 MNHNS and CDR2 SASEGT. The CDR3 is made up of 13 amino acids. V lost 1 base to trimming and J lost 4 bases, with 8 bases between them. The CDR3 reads CASSEVFGYEQYF. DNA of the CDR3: TGTGCCAGCAGTGAAGTGTTCGGGTACGAGCAGTACTTC.

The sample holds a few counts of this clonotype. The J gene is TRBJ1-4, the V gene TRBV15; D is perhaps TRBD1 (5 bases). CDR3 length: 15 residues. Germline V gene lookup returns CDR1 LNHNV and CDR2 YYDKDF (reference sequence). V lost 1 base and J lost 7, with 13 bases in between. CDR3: CATSRAQGKGEKLFF. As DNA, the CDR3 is TGTGCCACCAGCAGAGCCCAGGGAAAGGGTGAAAAACTGTTTTTT.

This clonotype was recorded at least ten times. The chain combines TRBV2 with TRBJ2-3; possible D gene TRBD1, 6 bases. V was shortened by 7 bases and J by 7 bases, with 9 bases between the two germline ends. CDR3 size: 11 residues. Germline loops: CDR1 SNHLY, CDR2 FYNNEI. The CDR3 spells CASKGVNTQYF. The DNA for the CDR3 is TGTGCCAGCAAGGGGGTCAATACGCAGTATTTT. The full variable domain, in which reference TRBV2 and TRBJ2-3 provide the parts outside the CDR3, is EPEVTQTPSHQVTQMGQEVILRCVPISNHLYFYWYRQILGQKVEFLVSFYNNEISEKSEIFDDQFSVERPDGSNFTLKIRSTKLEDSAMYFCASKGVNTQYFGPGTRLTVL.

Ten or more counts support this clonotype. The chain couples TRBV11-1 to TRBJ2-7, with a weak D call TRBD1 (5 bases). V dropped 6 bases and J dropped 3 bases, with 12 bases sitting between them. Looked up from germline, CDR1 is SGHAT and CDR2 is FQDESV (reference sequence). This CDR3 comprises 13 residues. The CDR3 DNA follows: TGTGCCAGCAGTTCTCGACAGAGCTACGAGCAGTACTTC. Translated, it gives CASSSRQSYEQYF. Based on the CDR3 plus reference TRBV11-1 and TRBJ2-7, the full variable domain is EAEVAQSPRYKITEKSQAVAFWCDPISGHATLYWYRQILGQGPELLVQFQDESVVDDSQLPKDRFSAERLKGVDSTLKIQPAELGDSAMYLCASSSRQSYEQYFGPGTRLTVT.

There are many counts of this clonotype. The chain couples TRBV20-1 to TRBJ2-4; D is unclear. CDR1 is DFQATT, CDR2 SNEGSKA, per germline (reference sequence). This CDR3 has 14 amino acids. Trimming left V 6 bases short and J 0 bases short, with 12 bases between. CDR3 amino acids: CSAGVELAKNIQYF. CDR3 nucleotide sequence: TGCAGTGCGGGTGTCGAGTTAGCCAAAAACATTCAGTACTTC.

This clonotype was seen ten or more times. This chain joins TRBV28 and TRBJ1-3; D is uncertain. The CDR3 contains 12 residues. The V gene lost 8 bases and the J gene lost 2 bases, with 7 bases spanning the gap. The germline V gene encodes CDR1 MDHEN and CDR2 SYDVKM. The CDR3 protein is CASGIPGNTIYF. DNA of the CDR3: TGTGCCAGCGGTATACCTGGAAACACCATATATTTT.